This TCR delta chain was obtained from a study of gamma-delta T cells after stem cell transplantation (TCRdb year 2016). This clone occurred a few times. The specificity of this receptor is unknown. Nothing much larger sits one base from this clone, and base qualities are not available. The CDR3 has 15 amino acids, counting the end cysteine and phenylalanine. CDR3 DNA only is kept here, 45 bases in frame from base 1. V sheds 0 bases and J sheds 1 base, leaving 13 bases between their ends. Based on the germline V gene, the CDR1 and CDR2 sequences are NSMFDY and ISSIKDK. Libraries were built with RT-PCR. Sequenced using an Illumina MiSeq. TCRdb reran clone calling on the public reads with CATT; rows sharing one DNA sequence were then combined. This sample has 3,000 to 4,500 delta-chain clones in its table, and around 10% of those were observed once. Approximately 3% of the sample is taken by the ten largest.

This clonotype was sampled from a human donor. It is not recorded whose cells these are; they may come from a transplant donor. The sequenced sample consisted of gamma-delta T cells. The chain is made from TRAV29/DV5 and TRDJ1; possibly the D gene is TRDD3, per 6 matching bases. The CDR3 reads CAASGGWGGTDKLIF. The DNA sequence is given as TGTGCAGCAAGCGGAGGGTGGGGGGGCACCGATAAACTCATCTTT. Reference TRAV29/DV5 and TRDJ1 proteins supply the regions before and after the CDR3; the full variable domain is: DQQVKQNSPSLSVQEGRISILNCDYTNSMFDYFLWYKKYPAEGPTFLISISSIKDKNEDGRFTVFLNKSAKHLSLHIVPSQPGDSAVYFCAASGGWGGTDKLIFGKGTRVTVEP.